The 10 T cell receptor beta chains reported below all come from one sample, sequenced in a study of response to subunit inactivated influenza vaccine. TCRdb called the RT-PCR reads again in MiXCR, with one record for every CDR3 protein. This table has more than 150,000 distinct CDR3 sequences, 9.5% to 12% appearing once. Sequencing was performed on CD8+ T cells sorted from PBMCs, taken about 23 months after vaccination. The source of these receptors is a man between 50 and 75 years old who received an inactivated influenza vaccine.

This clonotype has a count of ten or more. The chain carries TRBV20-1 and TRBJ2-1; no clear D. Trimming left V 3 bases short and J 0 bases short, with 9 bases between. The CDR3 totals 14 residues. Germline CDR1 DFQATT, CDR2 SNEGSKA (reference sequence). CDR3 sequence (DNA): TGCAGTGCTAGGTCCCACAACTCCTACAATGAGCAGTTCTTC. This sequence encodes CSARSHNSYNEQFF.

This clonotype has a handful of counts. The V call is TRBV4-1, the J call TRBJ2-7, with TRBD1 matching 7 bases. Germline CDR1 reads MGHRA; CDR2 reads YSYEKL. The J segment lost 1 base and the V segment lost 3 bases, leaving 6 bases of the junction unmatched. This CDR3 is 15 amino acids long. CDR3 region: CASSHTRTGSYEQYF. CDR3 in DNA: TGCGCCAGCAGCCATACCCGGACAGGTTCCTACGAGCAGTACTTC.

The chain is built from TRBV20-1 and TRBJ2-1; D remains ambiguous. V lost 5 bases and J lost 9, with 20 bases in between. The CDR3 sequence is 14 residues long. Germline values: CDR1 DFQATT, CDR2 SNEGSKA (reference sequence). In nucleotides, the CDR3 is TGCAGTGCTCCAAGACCCGGCACTTCTGGTGAGCAGTTCTTC. Residues: CSAPRPGTSGEQFF.

In this sample, this clonotype turned up many times. The chain uses TRBV9 and TRBJ2-3, with TRBD2 identical over 11 bases. The ends lost 5 bases at V and 4 bases at J; junction bases unmatched: 3. The CDR3 sequence is 14 residues long. Germline CDR1 is SGDLS and CDR2 is YYNGEE. The CDR3 DNA reads TGTGCCAGCAGTGTACTAGCGGGGGCAGATACGCAGTATTTT. The encoded protein is CASSVLAGADTQYF.

The chain uses TRBV7-3 and TRBJ2-1, with TRBD1 matching 7 bases. V was clipped by 4 bases and J by 1 base; unmatched bases: 7. Per germline, CDR1 SGHTA and CDR2 FQGTGA. The CDR3 runs to 16 residues. Here the CDR3 reads CASSWDRDRSYNEQFF. Written as DNA, the CDR3 is TGTGCCAGCAGCTGGGACCGGGACAGATCCTACAATGAGCAGTTCTTC.

V usage is TRBV20-1 and J usage is TRBJ2-3, with TRBD2 matching 9 bases. Germline V lookup: CDR1 DFQATT, CDR2 SNEGSKA (reference sequence). The CDR3 consists of 15 residues. V lost 5 bases and J lost 3; bases outside the gene matches: 9. CDR3 loop: CSAALAGVVTDTQYF. In DNA, the CDR3 is TGCAGTGCTGCTTTAGCGGGAGTCGTTACAGATACGCAGTATTTT.

This clonotype was counted at least ten times. The chain joins TRBV12-3 or TRBV12-4 to TRBJ2-7, with TRBD1 matching over 9 bases. Trimming took 5 bases from V and 7 from J; bases not matched to a gene: 12. This CDR3 comprises 15 residues. Here the CDR3 reads CASSVTGTGLWEQYF. As DNA, the CDR3 is TGTGCCAGCAGTGTCACCGGGACAGGGCTTTGGGAGCAGTACTTC.

The V and J genes are TRBV9 and TRBJ2-3, with a tentative D call TRBD2 (6 bases). The CDR3 totals 16 residues. Trimming removed 0 bases at V and 3 bases at J, with 14 bases between. Germline CDR1 reads SGDLS; CDR2 reads YYNGEE. CDR3 DNA sequence: TGTGCCAGCAGCGTAGGATCGGGAGTAGTAACAGATACGCAGTATTTT. Protein: CASSVGSGVVTDTQYF.

This clonotype has more than one count but fewer than ten. This chain links TRBV7-2 with TRBJ2-3; D is unclear. This CDR3 is built from 14 residues. V lost 4 bases and J lost 1, with 9 bases in between. Germline V gene lookup returns CDR1 SGHTA and CDR2 FQGNSA. In DNA form, the CDR3 reads TGTGCCAGCAGCTCCCGACTTGGCACAGATACGCAGTATTTT. Protein product: CASSSRLGTDTQYF.

The J gene is TRBJ2-4, the V gene TRBV21-1; the tabulated D call, TRBD1, remains unverified against the DNA. TRBV21-1 is tagged as a pseudogene. The CDR3 has 16 residues. CDR3 DNA sequence: TGTGCCAGCGGACCAATAAAGGGGAGAGCCAAAAACATTCAGTACTTC. Translating it yields CASGPIKGRAKNIQYF.